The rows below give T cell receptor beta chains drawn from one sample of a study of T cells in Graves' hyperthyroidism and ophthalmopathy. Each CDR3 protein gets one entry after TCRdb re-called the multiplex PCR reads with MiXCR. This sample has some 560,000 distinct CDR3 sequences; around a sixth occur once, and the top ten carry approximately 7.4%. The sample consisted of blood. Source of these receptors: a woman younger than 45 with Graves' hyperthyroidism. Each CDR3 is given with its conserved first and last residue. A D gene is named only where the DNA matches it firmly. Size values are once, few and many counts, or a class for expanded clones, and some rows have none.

CDR3aa: CASSQERPGPYEQYF; CDR3nt: TGCGCCAGCAGCCAAGAGCGGCCAGGACCGTACGAGCAGTACTTC; j_gene: TRBJ2-7; abundance: .; v_gene: TRBV4-3; d_gene: .
CDR3aa: CASSVAAQGDQPQHF; CDR3nt: TGTGCCAGCAGCGTAGCTGCACAGGGTGATCAGCCCCAGCATTTT; j_gene: TRBJ1-5; abundance: few; v_gene: TRBV9; d_gene: .
CDR3aa: CASSVYGSNQPQHF; CDR3nt: TGTGCCAGCAGTGTGTATGGGAGCAATCAGCCCCAGCATTTT; j_gene: TRBJ1-5; abundance: .; v_gene: TRBV12-3/TRBV12-4; d_gene: .
CDR3aa: CASSPTGASTYEQYF; CDR3nt: TGTGCCAGCAGTCCGACAGGAGCTTCAACCTACGAGCAGTACTTC; j_gene: TRBJ2-7; abundance: many; v_gene: TRBV28; d_gene: .
CDR3aa: CSAYSRGANYGYTF; CDR3nt: TGCAGTGCCTACTCAAGGGGCGCTAACTATGGCTACACCTTC; j_gene: TRBJ1-2; abundance: few; v_gene: TRBV20-1; d_gene: .
CDR3aa: CSARALSNEQFF; CDR3nt: TGCAGTGCCCGGGCGCTTAGCAATGAGCAGTTCTTC; j_gene: TRBJ2-1; abundance: many; v_gene: TRBV20-1; d_gene: .
CDR3aa: CATSDRDKNFGYTF; CDR3nt: TGTGCCACCAGTGACCGGGACAAAAACTTTGGCTACACCTTC; j_gene: TRBJ1-2; abundance: many; v_gene: TRBV24-1; d_gene: .
CDR3aa: CASRLQGDTEAFF; CDR3nt: TGTGCCAGCAGACTCCAGGGGGACACTGAAGCTTTCTTT; j_gene: TRBJ1-1; abundance: many; v_gene: TRBV6-1; d_gene: TRBD1
CDR3aa: CSAISTSGRCEQYF; CDR3nt: TGCAGTGCTATCTCGACTAGCGGGAGATGCGAGCAGTACTTC; j_gene: TRBJ2-7; abundance: many; v_gene: TRBV20-1; d_gene: TRBD2
CDR3aa: CASKDRSSSIGELFF; CDR3nt: TGTGCCAGCAAAGACAGGTCTTCATCCATCGGGGAGCTGTTTTTT; j_gene: TRBJ2-2; abundance: many; v_gene: TRBV2; d_gene: .
CDR3aa: CASSQRTGIQETQYF; CDR3nt: TGTGCCAGCAGTCAACGGACAGGGATCCAAGAGACCCAGTACTTC; j_gene: TRBJ2-5; abundance: many; v_gene: TRBV12-3/TRBV12-4; d_gene: TRBD1
CDR3aa: CASSRLAGGPTGELFF; CDR3nt: TGTGCCAGCAGCAGACTAGCGGGAGGGCCGACCGGGGAGCTGTTTTTT; j_gene: TRBJ2-2; abundance: many; v_gene: TRBV2; d_gene: TRBD2
CDR3aa: CASSESRGGETLGTAYNEQFF; CDR3nt: TGCGCCAGCAGTGAGTCCCGCGGGGGTGAGACTTTAGGGACCGCATACAATGAGCAGTTCTTC; j_gene: TRBJ2-1; abundance: .; v_gene: TRBV10-2; d_gene: TRBD2
CDR3aa: CASSLWGSNQPQHF; CDR3nt: TGTGCCAGCAGTTTGTGGGGGTCAAATCAGCCCCAGCATTTT; j_gene: TRBJ1-5; abundance: many; v_gene: TRBV12-3/TRBV12-4; d_gene: .
CDR3aa: CSARNREVGTDTQYF; CDR3nt: TGCAGTGCTAGAAATCGGGAGGTCGGCACAGATACGCAGTATTTT; j_gene: TRBJ2-3; abundance: .; v_gene: TRBV20-1; d_gene: TRBD2
CDR3aa: CASREGTGSYNEQFF; CDR3nt: TGTGCCAGCAGGGAGGGTACAGGGTCCTACAATGAGCAGTTCTTC; j_gene: TRBJ2-1; abundance: many; v_gene: TRBV6-1; d_gene: .
CDR3aa: CAISEAAGGEQYF; CDR3nt: TGTGCCATCAGTGAGGCGGCAGGGGGTGAGCAGTACTTC; j_gene: TRBJ2-7; abundance: many; v_gene: TRBV10-3; d_gene: TRBD1
CDR3aa: CSVGAWGVAGHNEQFF; CDR3nt: TGCAGCGTCGGAGCCTGGGGGGTAGCGGGACACAATGAGCAGTTCTTC; j_gene: TRBJ2-1; abundance: few; v_gene: TRBV29-1; d_gene: TRBD2
CDR3aa: CAISESGSGANVLTF; CDR3nt: TGTGCCATCAGTGAGTCGGGCTCTGGGGCCAACGTCCTGACTTTC; j_gene: TRBJ2-6; abundance: few; v_gene: TRBV10-3; d_gene: .
CDR3aa: CASSLDKSGTYLLTDTQYF; CDR3nt: TGTGCCAGCAGCTTAGATAAAAGCGGGACCTACCTTCTCACAGATACGCAGTATTTT; j_gene: TRBJ2-3; abundance: many; v_gene: TRBV11-2; d_gene: TRBD2
CDR3aa: CASSRGGLAGGAYNEQFF; CDR3nt: TGTGCCAGCAGCCGAGGGGGGCTAGCGGGAGGTGCCTACAATGAGCAGTTCTTC; j_gene: TRBJ2-1; abundance: .; v_gene: TRBV11-2; d_gene: TRBD2
CDR3aa: CASRVSGYSYEQYF; CDR3nt: TGCGCCAGCAGGGTGAGTGGGTACTCCTACGAGCAGTACTTC; j_gene: TRBJ2-7; abundance: many; v_gene: TRBV5-1; d_gene: .
CDR3aa: CASSFGAGTASYEQYF; CDR3nt: TGTGCCAGCAGTTTTGGGGCCGGGACTGCATCCTACGAGCAGTACTTC; j_gene: TRBJ2-7; abundance: many; v_gene: TRBV28; d_gene: .
CDR3aa: CASSSPGQSYNEQFF; CDR3nt: TGTGCCAGCAGCTCGCCGGGACAATCCTACAATGAGCAGTTCTTC; j_gene: TRBJ2-1; abundance: many; v_gene: TRBV5-4; d_gene: .
CDR3aa: CASTGTSGSSYNEQFF; CDR3nt: TGTGCCAGCACCGGGACTAGCGGTAGCTCCTACAATGAGCAGTTCTTC; j_gene: TRBJ2-1; abundance: .; v_gene: TRBV28; d_gene: TRBD2
CDR3aa: CSASEDYEQYF; CDR3nt: TGCAGTGCTAGCGAGGACTACGAGCAGTACTTC; j_gene: TRBJ2-7; abundance: many; v_gene: TRBV20-1; d_gene: .
CDR3aa: CASSYSGTGINIQYF; CDR3nt: TGTGCCAGCAGTTACTCCGGGACAGGAATAAACATTCAGTACTTC; j_gene: TRBJ2-4; abundance: many; v_gene: TRBV6-2/TRBV6-3; d_gene: TRBD1
CDR3aa: CASSPRLAGDSYEQYF; CDR3nt: TGTGCCAGCAGTCCTAGACTAGCGGGAGATTCGTACGAGCAGTACTTC; j_gene: TRBJ2-7; abundance: .; v_gene: TRBV12-3/TRBV12-4; d_gene: TRBD2
CDR3aa: CATSDWRGVDYNEQFF; CDR3nt: TGTGCCACCAGTGATTGGAGGGGAGTTGACTACAATGAGCAGTTCTTC; j_gene: TRBJ2-1; abundance: .; v_gene: TRBV24-1; d_gene: .
CDR3aa: CASSYLGTAESYEQYF; CDR3nt: TGTGCCAGCAGCTATCTTGGGACAGCAGAGTCCTACGAGCAGTACTTC; j_gene: TRBJ2-7; abundance: many; v_gene: TRBV6-1; d_gene: TRBD1
CDR3aa: CASSGGGNIQYF; CDR3nt: TGTGCCAGCAGTGGGGGCGGAAACATTCAGTACTTC; j_gene: TRBJ2-4; abundance: .; v_gene: TRBV6-1; d_gene: .
CDR3aa: CASSVRPMDTEAFF; CDR3nt: TGTGCCAGCAGCGTACGTCCTATGGACACTGAAGCTTTCTTT; j_gene: TRBJ1-1; abundance: many; v_gene: TRBV9; d_gene: .
CDR3aa: CASSGIAGGPVFNEQFF; CDR3nt: TGTGCCAGCAGCGGGATAGCGGGAGGGCCAGTTTTCAATGAGCAGTTCTTC; j_gene: TRBJ2-1; abundance: many; v_gene: TRBV9; d_gene: TRBD2
CDR3aa: CASSLIRNSFYEQYF; CDR3nt: TGTGCCAGCAGCTTAATTAGAAATAGCTTCTACGAGCAGTACTTC; j_gene: TRBJ2-7; abundance: .; v_gene: TRBV7-9; d_gene: .
CDR3aa: CASSRVAGEGWAQYF; CDR3nt: TGTGCCAGCAGCCGAGTAGCGGGAGAGGGGTGGGCGCAGTATTTT; j_gene: TRBJ2-3; abundance: many; v_gene: TRBV7-2; d_gene: TRBD2
CDR3aa: CASTPRAAGNTEAFF; CDR3nt: TGTGCCAGCACCCCCCGCGCTGCGGGGAACACTGAAGCTTTCTTT; j_gene: TRBJ1-1; abundance: many; v_gene: TRBV3-1; d_gene: .
CDR3aa: CSARDRQGQNSYEQYF; CDR3nt: TGCAGTGCTAGAGATCGTCAGGGCCAAAACTCCTACGAGCAGTACTTC; j_gene: TRBJ2-7; abundance: many; v_gene: TRBV20-1; d_gene: .
CDR3aa: CASPRGYQPQHF; CDR3nt: TGTGCCAGCCCCAGGGGGTATCAGCCCCAGCATTTT; j_gene: TRBJ1-5; abundance: many; v_gene: TRBV6-1; d_gene: TRBD1
CDR3aa: CASSSIAGGPYNEQFF; CDR3nt: TGTGCCAGCAGCTCAATAGCGGGAGGGCCCTACAATGAGCAGTTCTTC; j_gene: TRBJ2-1; abundance: .; v_gene: TRBV7-3; d_gene: TRBD2
CDR3aa: CSVEGLGDGAFF; CDR3nt: TGCAGCGTTGAAGGTTTAGGGGACGGAGCTTTCTTT; j_gene: TRBJ1-1; abundance: many; v_gene: TRBV29-1; d_gene: .
CDR3aa: CASSSEDGEQFF; CDR3nt: TGTGCCAGCAGCTCGGAGGACGGTGAGCAGTTCTTC; j_gene: TRBJ2-1; abundance: many; v_gene: TRBV11-3; d_gene: .
CDR3aa: CSGKTGTQINQPQHF; CDR3nt: TGCAGTGGAAAGACCGGGACACAGATCAATCAGCCCCAGCATTTT; j_gene: TRBJ1-5; abundance: .; v_gene: TRBV20-1; d_gene: .
CDR3aa: CASSQEGGRQETQYF; CDR3nt: TGTGCCAGCAGCCAAGAAGGAGGCAGACAAGAGACCCAGTACTTC; j_gene: TRBJ2-5; abundance: many; v_gene: TRBV3-1; d_gene: .
CDR3aa: CASSITPGLDYNEQFF; CDR3nt: TGTGCCAGCAGCATTACCCCGGGACTAGATTATAATGAGCAGTTCTTC; j_gene: TRBJ2-1; abundance: many; v_gene: TRBV7-9; d_gene: TRBD2
CDR3aa: CASSPMQSPTSGGTSSDTQYF; CDR3nt: TGTGCCAGCAGCCCAATGCAATCCCCGACTAGCGGGGGCACAAGCTCAGATACGCAGTATTTT; j_gene: TRBJ2-3; abundance: .; v_gene: TRBV7-9; d_gene: TRBD2
CDR3aa: CASSLVRGGGTDTQYF; CDR3nt: TGTGCCAGCAGCTTAGTAAGGGGAGGGGGCACAGATACGCAGTATTTT; j_gene: TRBJ2-3; abundance: many; v_gene: TRBV7-9; d_gene: TRBD2
CDR3aa: CASSLPGLATYEQYF; CDR3nt: TGTGCCAGCAGTCTCCCGGGACTAGCTACCTACGAGCAGTACTTC; j_gene: TRBJ2-7; abundance: many; v_gene: TRBV28; d_gene: TRBD2
CDR3aa: CASKATASLEQYF; CDR3nt: TGTGCCAGCAAGGCAACCGCTTCGCTCGAGCAGTACTTC; j_gene: TRBJ2-7; abundance: many; v_gene: TRBV2; d_gene: .
CDR3aa: CASSEGTRTDTQYF; CDR3nt: TGTGCCAGCAGTGAGGGGACTCGCACAGATACGCAGTATTTT; j_gene: TRBJ2-3; abundance: many; v_gene: TRBV6-1; d_gene: .
CDR3aa: CASRRGTSYEQYF; CDR3nt: TGTGCCAGCCGTCGCGGGACGTCCTACGAGCAGTACTTC; j_gene: TRBJ2-7; abundance: few; v_gene: TRBV6-1; d_gene: .
CDR3aa: CASSNEPRRETQYF; CDR3nt: TGTGCCAGCAGTAACGAGCCCCGGCGGGAGACCCAGTACTTC; j_gene: TRBJ2-5; abundance: many; v_gene: TRBV28; d_gene: .
CDR3aa: CASSLLAWSGELFF; CDR3nt: TGTGCCAGCAGCTTACTAGCATGGAGCGGGGAGCTGTTTTTT; j_gene: TRBJ2-2; abundance: many; v_gene: TRBV7-8; d_gene: .
CDR3aa: CASRSSGSRAGELFF; CDR3nt: TGTGCCAGCAGGTCAAGCGGGAGTAGGGCCGGGGAGCTGTTTTTT; j_gene: TRBJ2-2; abundance: .; v_gene: TRBV12-3/TRBV12-4; d_gene: TRBD2